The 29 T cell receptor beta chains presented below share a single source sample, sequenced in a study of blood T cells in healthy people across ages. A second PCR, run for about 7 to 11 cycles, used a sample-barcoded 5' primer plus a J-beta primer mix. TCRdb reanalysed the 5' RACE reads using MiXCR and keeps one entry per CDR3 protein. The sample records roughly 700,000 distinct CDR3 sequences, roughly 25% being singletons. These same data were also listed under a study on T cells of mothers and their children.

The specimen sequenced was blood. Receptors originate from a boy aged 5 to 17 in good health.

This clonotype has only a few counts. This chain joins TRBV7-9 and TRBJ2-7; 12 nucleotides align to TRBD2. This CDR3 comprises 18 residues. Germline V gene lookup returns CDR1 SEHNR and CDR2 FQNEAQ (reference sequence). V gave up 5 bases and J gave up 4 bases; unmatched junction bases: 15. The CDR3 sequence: CASSGGLAGSSQQYEQYF. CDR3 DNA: TGTGCCAGCAGCGGCGGACTAGCGGGAAGTTCCCAGCAGTACGAGCAGTACTTC.

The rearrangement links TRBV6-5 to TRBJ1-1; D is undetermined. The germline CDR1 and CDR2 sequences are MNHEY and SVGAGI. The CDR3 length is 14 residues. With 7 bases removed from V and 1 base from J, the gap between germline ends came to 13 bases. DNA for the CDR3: TGTGCCAGCAATCCGCGGACCCCGAACACTGAAGCTTTCTTT. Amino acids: CASNPRTPNTEAFF.

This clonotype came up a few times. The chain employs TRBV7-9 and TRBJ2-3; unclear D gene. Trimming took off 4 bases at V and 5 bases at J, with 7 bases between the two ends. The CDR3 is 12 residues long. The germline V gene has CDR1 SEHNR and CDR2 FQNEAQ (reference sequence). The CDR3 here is CASSSAEDTQYF. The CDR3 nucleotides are TGTGCCAGCAGCTCAGCAGAAGATACGCAGTATTTT.

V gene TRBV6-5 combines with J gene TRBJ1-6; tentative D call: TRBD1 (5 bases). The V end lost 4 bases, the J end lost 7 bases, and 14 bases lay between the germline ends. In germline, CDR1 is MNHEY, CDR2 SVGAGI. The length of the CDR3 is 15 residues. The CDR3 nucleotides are TGTGCCAGCAGTTCCGCACAGGTCGGAAATTCACCCCTCCACTTT. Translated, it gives CASSSAQVGNSPLHF.

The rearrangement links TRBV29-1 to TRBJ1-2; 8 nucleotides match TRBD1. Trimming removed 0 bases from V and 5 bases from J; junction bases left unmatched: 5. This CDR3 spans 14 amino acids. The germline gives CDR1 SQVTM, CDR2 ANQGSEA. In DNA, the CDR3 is TGCAGCGTTGAAGAGCGACAGGGGCTTTATGGCTACACCTTC. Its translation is CSVEERQGLYGYTF.

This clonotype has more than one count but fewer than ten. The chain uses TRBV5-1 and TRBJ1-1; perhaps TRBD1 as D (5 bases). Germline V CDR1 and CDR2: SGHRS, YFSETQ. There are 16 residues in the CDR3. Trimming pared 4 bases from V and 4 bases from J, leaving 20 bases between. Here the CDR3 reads CASSPPYMGVSTEAFF. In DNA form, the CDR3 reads TGCGCCAGCAGCCCACCCTATATGGGGGTCAGCACTGAAGCTTTCTTT.

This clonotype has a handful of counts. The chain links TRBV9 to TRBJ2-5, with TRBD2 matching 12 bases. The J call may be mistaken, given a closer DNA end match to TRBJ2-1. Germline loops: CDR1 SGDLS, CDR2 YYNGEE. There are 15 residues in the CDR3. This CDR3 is CASSVRLAGVGEQFF. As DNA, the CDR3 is TGTGCCAGCAGCGTCCGACTAGCGGGGGTTGGTGAGCAGTTCTTC.

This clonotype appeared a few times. CDR3 loop: CAISESLSERETQYF. The CDR3, as DNA: TGTGCCATCAGTGAGTCTCTTAGTGAGCGAGAGACCCAGTACTTC. The gene calls are TRBV10-3 and TRBJ2-5; D is uncertain. This CDR3 region has 15 residues. Germline CDR1 and CDR2: ENHRY and SYGVKD. V was pared by 0 bases and J by 4 bases, with 12 bases between.

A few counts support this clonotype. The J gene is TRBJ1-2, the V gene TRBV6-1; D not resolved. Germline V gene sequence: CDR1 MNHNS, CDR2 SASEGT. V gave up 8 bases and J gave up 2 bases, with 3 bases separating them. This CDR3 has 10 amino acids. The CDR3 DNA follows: TGTGCCAGCTTCAACTATGGCTACACCTTC. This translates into CASFNYGYTF.

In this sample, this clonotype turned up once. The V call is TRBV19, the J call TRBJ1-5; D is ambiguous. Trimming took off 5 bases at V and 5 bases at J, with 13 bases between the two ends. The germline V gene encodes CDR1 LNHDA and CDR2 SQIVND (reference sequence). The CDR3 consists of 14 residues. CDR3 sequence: CASSSPSGYQPQHF. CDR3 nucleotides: TGTGCCAGTAGTTCCCCCTCGGGGTATCAGCCCCAGCATTTT.

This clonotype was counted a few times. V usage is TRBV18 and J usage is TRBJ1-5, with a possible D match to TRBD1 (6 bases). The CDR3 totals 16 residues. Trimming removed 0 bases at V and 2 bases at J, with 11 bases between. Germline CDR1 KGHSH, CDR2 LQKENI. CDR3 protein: CASSPPGDMGNQPQHF. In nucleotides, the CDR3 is TGTGCCAGCTCACCACCGGGGGACATGGGCAATCAGCCCCAGCATTTT.

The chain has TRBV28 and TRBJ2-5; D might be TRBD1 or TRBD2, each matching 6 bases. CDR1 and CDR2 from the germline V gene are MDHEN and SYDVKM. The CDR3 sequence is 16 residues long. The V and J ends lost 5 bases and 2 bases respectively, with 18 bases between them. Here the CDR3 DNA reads TGTGCCAGCAGTCCTCGGAGAGGGGGGAGACAAGAGACCCAGTACTTC. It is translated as CASSPRRGGRQETQYF.

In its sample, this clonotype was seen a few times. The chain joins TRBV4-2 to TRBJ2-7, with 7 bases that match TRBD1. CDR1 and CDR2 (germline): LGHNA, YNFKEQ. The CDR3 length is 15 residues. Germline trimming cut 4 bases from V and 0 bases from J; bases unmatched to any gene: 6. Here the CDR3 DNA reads TGTGCCAGCAGCCGGACGGACAGGAACTCCTACGAGCAGTACTTC. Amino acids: CASSRTDRNSYEQYF.

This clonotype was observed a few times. CDR3 nucleotides: TGTGCCAGCAGCTTAGCCGGGACAGGGAATGAGCAGTACTTC. Protein: CASSLAGTGNEQYF. The chain uses TRBV7-2 and TRBJ2-7; 9 positions agree with TRBD1. Trimming at V came to 0 bases and at J to 7 bases, leaving 4 bases not matched to a gene. The germline V gene has CDR1 SGHTA and CDR2 FQGNSA. There are 14 residues in the CDR3.

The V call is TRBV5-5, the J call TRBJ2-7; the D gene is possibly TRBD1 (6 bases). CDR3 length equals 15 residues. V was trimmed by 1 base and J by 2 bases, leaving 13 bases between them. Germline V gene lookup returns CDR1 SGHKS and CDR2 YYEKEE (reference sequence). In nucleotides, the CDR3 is TGTGCCAGCAGCTTGTTAAGCCCAGGGGCCTACGAGCAGTACTTC. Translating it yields CASSLLSPGAYEQYF.

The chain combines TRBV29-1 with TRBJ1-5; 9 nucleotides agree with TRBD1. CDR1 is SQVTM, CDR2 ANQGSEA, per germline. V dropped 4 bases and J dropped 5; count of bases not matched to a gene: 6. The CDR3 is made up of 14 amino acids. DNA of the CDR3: TGCAGCGTTGCTACAGGGGGCAAGGATCAGCCCCAGCATTTT. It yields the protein CSVATGGKDQPQHF.

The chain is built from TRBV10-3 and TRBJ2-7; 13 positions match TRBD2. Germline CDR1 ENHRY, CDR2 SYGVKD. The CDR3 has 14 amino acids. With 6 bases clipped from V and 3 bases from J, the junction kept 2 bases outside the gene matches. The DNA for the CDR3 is TGTGCCATCAGGGGGACTAGCGGGATCTACGAGCAGTACTTC. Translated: CAIRGTSGIYEQYF.

CDR3 DNA: TGTGCCACCAGCAGAGATGGGGATCTTTGGACCCAGTACTTC. Amino acids: CATSRDGDLWTQYF. This rearrangement joins TRBV15 to TRBJ2-5; D remains ambiguous. Germline values: CDR1 LNHNV, CDR2 YYDKDF (reference sequence). CDR3 size: 14 residues. V was cut by 0 bases and J by 7 bases, with 12 bases left in between.

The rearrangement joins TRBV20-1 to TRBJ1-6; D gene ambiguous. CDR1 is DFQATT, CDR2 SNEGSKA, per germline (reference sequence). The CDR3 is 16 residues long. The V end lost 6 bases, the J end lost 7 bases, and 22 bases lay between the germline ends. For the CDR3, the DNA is TGCAGTGCCGAACTTCGGGCAGGCGGAGAAAATTCACCCCTCCACTTT. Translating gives CSAELRAGGENSPLHF.

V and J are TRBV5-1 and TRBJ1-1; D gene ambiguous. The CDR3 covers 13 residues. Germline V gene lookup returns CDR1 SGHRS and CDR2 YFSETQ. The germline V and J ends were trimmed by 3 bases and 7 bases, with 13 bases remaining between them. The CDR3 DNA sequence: TGCGCCAGCAGCTCCCGGGAGAACCTTGAAGCTTTCTTT. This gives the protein CASSSRENLEAFF.

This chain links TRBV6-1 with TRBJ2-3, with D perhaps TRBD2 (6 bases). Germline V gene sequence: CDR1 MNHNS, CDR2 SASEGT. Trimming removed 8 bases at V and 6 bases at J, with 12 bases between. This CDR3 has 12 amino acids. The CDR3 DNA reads TGTGCCAGCGCGGAGGGCCCCGATACGCAGTATTTT. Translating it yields CASAEGPDTQYF.

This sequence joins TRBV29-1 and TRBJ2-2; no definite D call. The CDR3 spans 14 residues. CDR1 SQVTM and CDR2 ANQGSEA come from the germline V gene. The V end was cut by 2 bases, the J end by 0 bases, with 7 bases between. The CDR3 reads CSVENYPNTGELFF. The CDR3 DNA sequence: TGCAGCGTTGAAAACTACCCGAACACCGGGGAGCTGTTTTTT.

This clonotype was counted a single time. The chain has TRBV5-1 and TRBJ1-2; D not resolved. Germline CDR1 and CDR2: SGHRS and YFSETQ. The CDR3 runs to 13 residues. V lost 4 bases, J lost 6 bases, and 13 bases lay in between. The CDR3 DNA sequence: TGCGCCAGCAGCCTAGTCGTTCGGGATGGCTACACCTTC. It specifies CASSLVVRDGYTF.

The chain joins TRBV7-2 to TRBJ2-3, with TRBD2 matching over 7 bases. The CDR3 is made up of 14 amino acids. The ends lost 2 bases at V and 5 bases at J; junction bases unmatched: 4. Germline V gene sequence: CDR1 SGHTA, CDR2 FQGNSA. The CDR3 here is CASSLTTSEDTQYF. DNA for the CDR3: TGTGCCAGCAGCTTAACCACTAGCGAAGATACGCAGTATTTT.

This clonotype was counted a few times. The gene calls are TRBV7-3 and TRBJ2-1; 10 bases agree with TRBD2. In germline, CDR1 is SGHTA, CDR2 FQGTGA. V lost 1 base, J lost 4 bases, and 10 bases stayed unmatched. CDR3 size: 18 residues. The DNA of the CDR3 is TGTGCCAGCAGCTTAAAAGCTAGCGGGAGCGCTGGATACAATGAGCAGTTCTTC. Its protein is CASSLKASGSAGYNEQFF.

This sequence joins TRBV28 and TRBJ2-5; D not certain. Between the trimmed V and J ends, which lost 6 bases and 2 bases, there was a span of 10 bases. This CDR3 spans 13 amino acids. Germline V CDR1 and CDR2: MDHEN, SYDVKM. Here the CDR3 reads CASRMTPQETQYF. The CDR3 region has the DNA TGTGCCAGCAGAATGACGCCACAAGAGACCCAGTACTTC.

CDR3 bases: TGTGCCAGCAGTGCGGGGGGACTCTCTGGGGCCAACGTCCTGACTTTC. Translation: CASSAGGLSGANVLTF. V usage is TRBV28 and J usage is TRBJ2-6; TRBD2 matches at 8 bases. The germline gives CDR1 MDHEN, CDR2 SYDVKM. The CDR3 extends over 16 amino acids. V dropped 5 bases and J dropped 0; count of bases not matched to a gene: 3. Supplemented by reference TRBV28 and TRBJ2-6, the full variable domain reads DVKVTQSSRYLVKRTGEKVFLECVQDMDHENMFWYRQDPGLGLRLIYFSYDVKMKEKGDIPEGYSVSREKKERFSLILESASTNQTSMYLCASSAGGLSGANVLTFGAGSRLTVL.

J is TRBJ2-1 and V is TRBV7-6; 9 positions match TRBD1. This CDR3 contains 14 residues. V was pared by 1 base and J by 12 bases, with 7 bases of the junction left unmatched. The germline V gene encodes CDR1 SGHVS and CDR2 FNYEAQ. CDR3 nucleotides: TGTGCCAGCAGCTTAGAGGGACAGGGACGAGTGCAGTTCTTC. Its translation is CASSLEGQGRVQFF.

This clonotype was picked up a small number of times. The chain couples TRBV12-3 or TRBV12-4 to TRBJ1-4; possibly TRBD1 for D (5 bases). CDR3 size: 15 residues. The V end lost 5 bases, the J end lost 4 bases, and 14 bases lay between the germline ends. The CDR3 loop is CASSPVGGINEKLFF. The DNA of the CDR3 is TGTGCCAGCAGTCCCGTGGGGGGAATTAATGAAAAACTGTTTTTT.